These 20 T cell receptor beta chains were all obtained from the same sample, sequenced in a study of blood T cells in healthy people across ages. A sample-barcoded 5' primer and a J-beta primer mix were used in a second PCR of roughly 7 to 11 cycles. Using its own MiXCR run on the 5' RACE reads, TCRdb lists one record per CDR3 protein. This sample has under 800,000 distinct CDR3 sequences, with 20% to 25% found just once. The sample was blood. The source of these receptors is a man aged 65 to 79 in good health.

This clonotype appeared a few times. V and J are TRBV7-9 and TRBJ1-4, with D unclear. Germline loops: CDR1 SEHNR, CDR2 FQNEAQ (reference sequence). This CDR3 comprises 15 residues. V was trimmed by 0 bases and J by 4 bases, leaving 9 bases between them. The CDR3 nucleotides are TGTGCCAGCAGCTTAGCCGTAGGATTTAATGAAAAACTGTTTTTT. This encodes CASSLAVGFNEKLFF. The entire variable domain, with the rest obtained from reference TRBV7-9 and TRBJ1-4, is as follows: DTGVSQNPRHKITKRGQNVTFRCDPISEHNRLYWYRQTLGQGPEFLTYFQNEAQLEKSRLLSDRFSAERPKGSFSTLEIQRTEQGDSAMYLCASSLAVGFNEKLFFGSGTQLSVL.

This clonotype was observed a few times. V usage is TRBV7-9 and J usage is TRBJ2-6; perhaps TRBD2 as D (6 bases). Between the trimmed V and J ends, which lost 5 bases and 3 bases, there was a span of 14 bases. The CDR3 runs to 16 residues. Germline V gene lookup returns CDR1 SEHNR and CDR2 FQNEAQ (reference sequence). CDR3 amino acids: CASSPRRGGGANVLTF. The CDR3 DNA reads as TGTGCCAGCAGCCCAAGGCGGGGAGGTGGGGCCAACGTCCTGACTTTC.

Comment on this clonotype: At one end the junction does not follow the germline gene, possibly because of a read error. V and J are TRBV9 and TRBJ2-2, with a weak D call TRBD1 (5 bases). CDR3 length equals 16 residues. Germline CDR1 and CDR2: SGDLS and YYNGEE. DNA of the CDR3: TGTGCCTGCAGCGTAGCTATTTACCTAGGGGCCGGGGAGCTGTTTTTT. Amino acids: CACSVAIYLGAGELFF.

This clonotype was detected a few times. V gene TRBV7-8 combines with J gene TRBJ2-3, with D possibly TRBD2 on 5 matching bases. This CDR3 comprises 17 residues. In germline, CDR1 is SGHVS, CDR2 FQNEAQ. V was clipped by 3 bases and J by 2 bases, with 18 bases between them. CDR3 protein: CASSFEDYRFNTDTQYF. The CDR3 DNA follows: TGTGCCAGCAGCTTCGAAGACTACCGATTTAACACAGATACGCAGTATTTT.

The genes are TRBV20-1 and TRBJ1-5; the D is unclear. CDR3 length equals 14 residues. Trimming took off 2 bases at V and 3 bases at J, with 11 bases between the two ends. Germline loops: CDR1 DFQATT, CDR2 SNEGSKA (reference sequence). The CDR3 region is CSARSLGLNQPQHF. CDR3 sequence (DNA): TGCAGTGCTAGAAGTTTGGGCCTCAATCAGCCCCAGCATTTT.

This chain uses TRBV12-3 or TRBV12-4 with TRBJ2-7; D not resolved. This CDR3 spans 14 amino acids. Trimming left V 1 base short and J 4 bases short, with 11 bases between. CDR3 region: CASSLGGPEYEQYF. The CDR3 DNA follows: TGTGCCAGCAGTTTAGGCGGACCGGAGTACGAGCAGTACTTC.

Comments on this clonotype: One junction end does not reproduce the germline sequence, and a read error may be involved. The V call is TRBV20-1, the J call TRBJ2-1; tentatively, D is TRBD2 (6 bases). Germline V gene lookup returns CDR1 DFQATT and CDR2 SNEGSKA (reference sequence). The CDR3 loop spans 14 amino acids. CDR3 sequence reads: CSARGDLPYNEQLF. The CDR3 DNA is TGCAGTGCTAGGGGGGACTTGCCCTACAATGAGCAGCTCTTC.

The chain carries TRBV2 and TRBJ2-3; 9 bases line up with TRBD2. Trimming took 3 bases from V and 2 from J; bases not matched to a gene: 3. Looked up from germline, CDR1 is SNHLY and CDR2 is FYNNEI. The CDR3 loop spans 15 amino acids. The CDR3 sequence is CASSDPGLATDTQYF. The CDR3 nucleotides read TGTGCCAGCAGTGACCCGGGACTAGCCACAGATACGCAGTATTTT.

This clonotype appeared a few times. This CDR3 is CASSLEGTGGELFF. DNA for the CDR3: TGCGCCAGCAGCTTGGAAGGGACAGGAGGGGAGCTGTTTTTT. The chain links TRBV5-1 to TRBJ2-2; 8 nucleotides agree with TRBD1. The trim removed 0 bases at V and 8 bases at J, leaving 3 bases unmatched. This CDR3 has 14 residues. In germline, CDR1 is SGHRS, CDR2 YFSETQ.

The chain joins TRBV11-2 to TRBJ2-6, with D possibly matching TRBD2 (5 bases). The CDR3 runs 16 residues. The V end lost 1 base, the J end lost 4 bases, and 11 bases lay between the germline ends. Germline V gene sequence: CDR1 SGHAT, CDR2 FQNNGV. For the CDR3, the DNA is TGTGCCAGCAGCTTAGGGCGGACTGTGGGGGCCAACGTCCTGACTTTC. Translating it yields CASSLGRTVGANVLTF.

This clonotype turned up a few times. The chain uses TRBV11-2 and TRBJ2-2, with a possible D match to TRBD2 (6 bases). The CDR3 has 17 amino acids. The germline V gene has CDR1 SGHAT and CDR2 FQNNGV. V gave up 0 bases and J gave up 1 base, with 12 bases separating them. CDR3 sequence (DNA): TGTGCCAGCAGCTTAGATCAGGGCGGGGTGAACACCGGGGAGCTGTTTTTT. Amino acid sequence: CASSLDQGGVNTGELFF.

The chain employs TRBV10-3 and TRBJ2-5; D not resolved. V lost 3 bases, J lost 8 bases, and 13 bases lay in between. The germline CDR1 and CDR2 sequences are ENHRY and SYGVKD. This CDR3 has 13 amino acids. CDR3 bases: TGTGCCATCAGTGACGGCGGCCCGGAAACCCAGTACTTC. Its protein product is CAISDGGPETQYF.

CDR3 sequence: CASSPGTGGFNEQFF. The DNA of the CDR3 is TGTGCCAGCAGTCCCGGGACAGGGGGCTTCAATGAGCAGTTCTTC. V and J are TRBV28 and TRBJ2-5; the match to TRBD1 covers 12 bases. The assigned J gene may be wrong: the sequence end matches TRBJ2-1 better. Germline assignment: CDR1 MDHEN and CDR2 SYDVKM. This CDR3 spans 15 amino acids.

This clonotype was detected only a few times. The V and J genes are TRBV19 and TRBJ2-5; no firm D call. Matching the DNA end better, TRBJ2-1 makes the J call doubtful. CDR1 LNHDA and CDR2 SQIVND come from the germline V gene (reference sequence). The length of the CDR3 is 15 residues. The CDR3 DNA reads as TGTGCCAGTAGTATAGGGCTAAGTGCGAGGAATGAGCAGTTCTTC. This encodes CASSIGLSARNEQFF.

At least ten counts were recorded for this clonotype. CDR3 nucleotide sequence: TGCAGCGTGCTGTCCGTCGACCTCCGAGAGACCCAGTACTTC. This encodes CSVLSVDLRETQYF. This chain uses TRBV29-1 with TRBJ2-5; no reliable D call. CDR3 length equals 14 residues. Germline lookup yields CDR1 SQVTM and CDR2 ANQGSEA. V lost 6 bases and J 4 bases, leaving 18 bases between the germline ends.

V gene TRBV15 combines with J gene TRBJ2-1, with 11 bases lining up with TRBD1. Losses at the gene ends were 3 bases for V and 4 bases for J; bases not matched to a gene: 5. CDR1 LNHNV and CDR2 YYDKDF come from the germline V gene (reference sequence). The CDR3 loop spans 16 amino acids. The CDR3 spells CATSSPGQGAYNEQFF. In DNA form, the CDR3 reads TGTGCCACCAGCAGCCCCGGACAGGGGGCGTACAATGAGCAGTTCTTC.

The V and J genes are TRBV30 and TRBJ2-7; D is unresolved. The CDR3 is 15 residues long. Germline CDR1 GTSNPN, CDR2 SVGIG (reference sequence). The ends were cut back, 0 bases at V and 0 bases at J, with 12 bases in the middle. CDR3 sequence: CAWSVGQFSSYEQYF. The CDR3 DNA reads TGTGCCTGGAGTGTAGGCCAGTTTAGCTCCTACGAGCAGTACTTC. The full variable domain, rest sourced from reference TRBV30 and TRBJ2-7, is SQTIHQWPATLVQPVGSPLSLECTVEGTSNPNLYWYRQAAGRGLQLLFYSVGIGQISSEVPQNLSASRPQDRQFILSSKKLLLSDSGFYLCAWSVGQFSSYEQYFGPGTRLTVT.

CDR3: CASSSWGQNQPQHF. CDR3 nucleotide sequence: TGTGCCAGCAGTTCATGGGGACAAAATCAGCCCCAGCATTTT. This chain connects TRBV12-3 or TRBV12-4 to TRBJ1-5; tentatively, D is TRBD1 (6 bases). CDR3 length equals 14 residues. V lost 4 bases to trimming and J lost 4 bases, with 11 bases between them.

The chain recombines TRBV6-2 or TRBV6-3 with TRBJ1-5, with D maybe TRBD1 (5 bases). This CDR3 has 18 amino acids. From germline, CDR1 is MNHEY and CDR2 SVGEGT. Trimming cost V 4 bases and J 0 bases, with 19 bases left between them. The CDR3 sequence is CASSSPPYRFNSNQPQHF. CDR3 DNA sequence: TGTGCCAGCAGTTCTCCGCCTTACAGGTTTAATAGCAATCAGCCCCAGCATTTT.

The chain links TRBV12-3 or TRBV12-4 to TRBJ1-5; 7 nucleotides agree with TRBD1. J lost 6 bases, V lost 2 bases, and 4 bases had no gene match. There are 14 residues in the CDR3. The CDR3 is CASSLYGTAQPQHF. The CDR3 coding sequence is TGTGCCAGCAGTTTATACGGGACAGCTCAGCCCCAGCATTTT.